The rows below give T cell receptor beta chains drawn from one sample of a study of T cell clonotyping in hematopoietic cell transplantation. Measured with immunoSEQ multiplex PCR; TCRdb has only the in-frame clones, and not every one. The sample lists thousands of clones, approximately 96% occurring once. The material sequenced was PBMCs, taken 30 days after allogeneic stem cell transplant. These receptors were taken from a male patient aged 35-50 years who had an allogeneic stem cell transplant from a related donor, so the T cells may come from the graft donor. Some clones in this sample may be carry-over from other donors' samples. CDR3s include the opening cysteine and the closing phenylalanine or tryptophan. The D gene is left open where the match is weak. A row's size may be missing; if present it is once, few, many or a size class.

clone_size,v_call,j_call,d_call,cdr3_nt,cdr3_aa
.,TRBV7-2,TRBJ2-3,.,TGTGCCAGCAGCTTCGGACTTACAGATACGCAGTATTTT,CASSFGLTDTQYF
.,TRBV11-1,TRBJ2-1,.,TGTGCCAGCAGCCCCCCTTCCAATGAGCAGTTCTTC,CASSPPSNEQFF
.,TRBV4-2,TRBJ2-5,TRBD2,TGTGCCAGCAGCTCCTTAGCGGGGGGGACTAGCGAGACCCAGTACTTC,CASSSLAGGTSETQYF
once,TRBV9,TRBJ1-2,.,TGTGCCAGCAGCGTAGGAGGGCCCGCTAACTATGGCTACACCTTC,CASSVGGPANYGYTF
once,TRBV7-2,TRBJ2-7,.,TGTGCCAGCAGCTTAGTGGGACCCTCTTCCCACGAGCAGTACTTC,CASSLVGPSSHEQYF
.,TRBV5-6,TRBJ1-1,TRBD1,TGTGCCAGCAGCCGCGGACAGGGCAACACTGAAGCTTTCTTT,CASSRGQGNTEAFF
once,TRBV18,TRBJ1-2,.,TGTGCCAGCTCACCAAGTGACAGTAACTATGGCTACACCTTC,CASSPSDSNYGYTF
once,TRBV6-1,TRBJ1-6,.,TGTGCCAGCAGCCTGGACCTCTTCAATCCACCCCTCCACTTT,CASSLDLFNPPLHF
once,TRBV6-5,TRBJ1-5,.,TGTGCCAGCAGTTGGTCTGGGGGTCAGCCCCAGCATTTT,CASSWSGGQPQHF
once,TRBV6-5,TRBJ2-6,.,TGTGCCACCAGTTATAGCAACGTCCTGACTTTC,CATSYSNVLTF
.,TRBV19,TRBJ1-2,TRBD1,TGTGCCAGTAGTATAGAGGTGACAGGGCGGTTTGGACATGGCTACACCTTC,CASSIEVTGRFGHGYTF
once,TRBV7-9,TRBJ1-1,.,TGTGCCAGCAGCTCCCCCGGCGAAGGCCCTGAAGCTTTCTTT,CASSSPGEGPEAFF
.,TRBV18,TRBJ2-3,.,TGTGCCAGCTCACCCTCCTTAACAGATACGCAGTATTTT,CASSPSLTDTQYF